The 30 T cell receptor beta chains in this list originate from one sample, sequenced in a study of blood T cell repertoires in COVID-19. Here immunoSEQ multiplex PCR was the method, and the copy in TCRdb shows in-frame clones only, minus some. Counted here are over 200,000 clones, 85% to 90% occurring once; the ten biggest clones make up less than 20%. The sample was PBMCs or T cells enriched from blood (not recorded which). The receptors derive from a man between 18 and 29 years old who had recovered from COVID-19.

The chain is built from TRBV11-2 and TRBJ2-1, with D possibly being TRBD2 (5 bases). The germline V and J ends were trimmed by 3 bases and 7 bases, with 13 bases remaining between them. Germline V CDR1 and CDR2: SGHAT, FQNNGV. CDR3 length equals 14 residues. CDR3 protein: CASSFTRVGNEQFF. Here the CDR3 DNA reads TGTGCCAGCAGCTTTACTAGGGTTGGGAATGAGCAGTTCTTC.

The rearrangement links TRBV19 to TRBJ1-5, with D perhaps TRBD1 (5 bases). This CDR3 has 13 amino acids. The germline V gene has CDR1 LNHDA and CDR2 SQIVND (reference sequence). V was trimmed by 3 bases and J by 5 bases, leaving 8 bases between them. The DNA for the CDR3 is TGTGCCAGTAGTATCGCCAGGGATCAGCCCCAGCATTTT. Its translation is CASSIARDQPQHF. The full variable domain, rest sourced from reference TRBV19 and TRBJ1-5, is DGGITQSPKYLFRKEGQNVTLSCEQNLNHDAMYWYRQDPGQGLRLIYYSQIVNDFQKGDIAEGYSVSREKKESFPLTVTSAQKNPTAFYLCASSIARDQPQHFGDGTRLSIL.

The chain has TRBV6-5 and TRBJ2-5; D is ambiguous. The CDR3 is 14 residues long. The ends were cut back, 4 bases at V and 0 bases at J, with 9 bases in the middle. The germline CDR1 and CDR2 sequences are MNHEY and SVGAGI. As DNA, the CDR3 is TGTGCCAGCAGTTTATATTACTACCAAGAGACCCAGTACTTC. Its translation is CASSLYYYQETQYF.

The chain recombines TRBV2 with TRBJ2-7; 8 bases map to TRBD2. Trimming removed 6 bases from V and 3 bases from J; junction bases left unmatched: 4. The CDR3 is 13 residues long. Per germline, CDR1 SNHLY and CDR2 FYNNEI. CDR3 in DNA: TGTGCCAGCAGACGGACTAGCAGCTACGAGCAGTACTTC. It codes for CASRRTSSYEQYF.

Note on this clone: This specimen includes other DNA sequences encoding the same CDR3. This sequence joins TRBV28 and TRBJ1-1; 8 nucleotides agree with TRBD1. Trimming removed 5 bases from V and 1 base from J; junction bases left unmatched: 6. Looked up from germline, CDR1 is MDHEN and CDR2 is SYDVKM. The CDR3 sequence is 15 residues long. CDR3 in DNA: TGTGCCAGCAGTCCCCCCGGACAGGGGAACACTGAAGCTTTCTTT. Translating gives CASSPPGQGNTEAFF.

The chain has TRBV4-1 and TRBJ1-5, with D hard to call. Germline V gives CDR1 MGHRA, CDR2 YSYEKL. Trimming stripped 4 bases from V and 2 bases from J, with 15 bases between. This CDR3 region has 16 residues. The CDR3 is CASSPAAGVGNQPQHF. The CDR3 DNA reads TGCGCCAGCAGCCCAGCAGCGGGTGTAGGCAATCAGCCCCAGCATTTT.

The genes are TRBV28 and TRBJ1-1; D remains ambiguous. V dropped 6 bases and J dropped 4 bases, with 6 bases sitting between them. Germline-derived CDR1 and CDR2 are MDHEN and SYDVKM. This CDR3 is 11 amino acids long. The CDR3 bases are TGTGCCAGCAGACGCGGCACTGAAGCTTTCTTT. Its translation: CASRRGTEAFF.

This sequence joins TRBV5-1 and TRBJ2-2; no clear D gene. The CDR3 length is 11 residues. The germline V gene has CDR1 SGHRS and CDR2 YFSETQ. V shed 4 bases and J shed 5 bases, with 3 bases lying between them. The CDR3 region has the DNA TGCGCCAGCAGCACAACCGGGGAGCTGTTTTTT. It codes for CASSTTGELFF.

CDR3 amino acids: CASSLAGHSYEQYF. The CDR3 coding sequence is TGTGCCAGCAGCTTGGCAGGACACTCCTACGAGCAGTACTTC. The V call is TRBV5-6, the J call TRBJ2-7, with a weak D call TRBD1 (5 bases). The CDR3 runs to 14 residues. Per the germline V gene, CDR1 is SGHDT and CDR2 is YYEEEE. Trimming stripped 0 bases from V and 0 bases from J, with 7 bases between.

CDR3 protein: CASSLAQGRAYEQYF. The CDR3 bases are TGCGCCAGCAGCTTGGCGCAAGGGAGGGCCTACGAGCAGTACTTC. The chain combines TRBV5-1 with TRBJ2-7, with TRBD2 matching over 7 bases. The V segment lost 0 bases and the J segment 2 bases; nucleotides outside the gene matches: 5. CDR3 length equals 15 residues. The germline CDR1 and CDR2 sequences are SGHRS and YFSETQ.

This clone was recorded a few times. This sequence joins TRBV12-5 and TRBJ1-6; possible D gene TRBD1, 6 bases. V was trimmed by 6 bases and J by 10 bases, leaving 13 bases between them. Germline loops: CDR1 LGHNT, CDR2 FRNRAP. The CDR3 extends over 13 amino acids. The CDR3 DNA reads TGTGCTAGTGGCAAGGAAGGGGGATCACCCCTCCACTTT. It codes for CASGKEGGSPLHF.

The chain carries TRBV20-1 and TRBJ1-1; D is uncertain. The CDR3 contains 11 residues. Germline CDR1 and CDR2: DFQATT and SNEGSKA (reference sequence). V was shortened by 6 bases and J by 3 bases, with 8 bases between the two germline ends. The CDR3 coding sequence is TGCAGTGCCGCAGATTACACTGAAGCTTTCTTT. Its translation: CSAADYTEAFF.

The rearrangement joins TRBV19 to TRBJ1-4; no firm D call. The CDR3 contains 13 residues. V was shortened by 3 bases and J by 13 bases, with 15 bases between the two germline ends. Germline values: CDR1 LNHDA, CDR2 SQIVND (reference sequence). CDR3 in amino acids: CASSMAGSLGLFF. The CDR3 coding sequence is TGTGCCAGTAGTATGGCAGGATCATTAGGACTGTTTTTT.

The V call is TRBV29-1, the J call TRBJ2-5, with 9 nucleotides matching TRBD1. V lost 4 bases to trimming and J lost 4 bases; unmatched junction nucleotides: 4. The CDR3 runs to 13 residues. Germline lookup yields CDR1 SQVTM and CDR2 ANQGSEA. As DNA, the CDR3 is TGCAGCGTTGGGGGACAGGGCCCAGAGACCCAGTACTTC. Amino acids: CSVGGQGPETQYF.

The chain joins TRBV7-9 to TRBJ2-7; D unclear. Trimming cost V 7 bases and J 3 bases, with 16 bases left between them. The CDR3 has 14 residues. The germline gives CDR1 SEHNR, CDR2 FQNEAQ (reference sequence). The CDR3 is CASTPETESYEQYF. CDR3 DNA sequence: TGTGCCAGCACCCCCGAAACAGAGAGCTACGAGCAGTACTTC.

This clone was found many times. The chain carries TRBV7-9 and TRBJ2-7, with D possibly matching TRBD2 (7 bases). From germline, CDR1 is SEHNR and CDR2 FQNEAQ (reference sequence). This CDR3 is built from 16 residues. V shed 0 bases and J shed 4 bases, with 16 bases lying between them. The CDR3 sequence: CASSLALGGDTYEQYF. CDR3 in DNA: TGTGCCAGCAGCTTAGCGCTGGGGGGGGACACGTACGAGCAGTACTTC.

The chain employs TRBV20-1 and TRBJ1-5, with TRBD1 as a possible D gene (6 bases). With 3 bases removed from V and 6 bases from J, the gap between germline ends came to 9 bases. The CDR3 is 12 amino acids. Germline loops: CDR1 DFQATT, CDR2 SNEGSKA (reference sequence). The CDR3 nucleotides read TGCAGTGCTAGTTCCAGGGGTCAGCCCCAGCATTTT. This translates into CSASSRGQPQHF.

This sequence joins TRBV4-1 and TRBJ2-5, with 9 nucleotides matching TRBD2. Germline trimming cut 4 bases from V and 6 bases from J; bases unmatched to any gene: 15. CDR1 MGHRA and CDR2 YSYEKL come from the germline V gene. The CDR3 totals 17 residues. The CDR3: CASSLVITSGLLKTQYF. Here the CDR3 DNA reads TGCGCCAGCAGCCTCGTGATAACTAGCGGGTTATTGAAGACCCAGTACTTC.

This rearrangement joins TRBV2 to TRBJ2-1; weak D call: TRBD2 (5 bases). The CDR3 contains 13 residues. Germline V gene sequence: CDR1 SNHLY, CDR2 FYNNEI. V gave up 7 bases and J gave up 8 bases, with 15 bases separating them. CDR3 in amino acids: CASKSAGDHEQFF. The CDR3, as DNA: TGTGCCAGCAAGTCCGCGGGTGACCATGAGCAGTTCTTC.

This chain joins TRBV12-3 or TRBV12-4 and TRBJ1-2, with TRBD1 as a possible D gene (5 bases). Trimming stripped 8 bases from V and 2 bases from J, with 9 bases between. The CDR3 contains 12 residues. The CDR3 sequence: CASQRGNYGYTF. The CDR3, as DNA: TGTGCCAGCCAAAGGGGCAACTATGGCTACACCTTC.

CDR3 sequence: CASSLAIGRSYEQYF. CDR3 in DNA: TGTGCCAGCAGCTTAGCTATCGGGAGGTCCTACGAGCAGTACTTC. This chain joins TRBV7-2 and TRBJ2-7; TRBD2 matches 7 bases. The trim removed 0 bases at V and 1 base at J, leaving 3 bases unmatched. This CDR3 contains 15 residues. Germline CDR1 is SGHTA and CDR2 is FQGNSA.

This chain uses TRBV2 with TRBJ2-1, with a tentative D call TRBD2 (6 bases). The V end was cut by 0 bases, the J end by 10 bases, with 13 bases between. Looked up from germline, CDR1 is SNHLY and CDR2 is FYNNEI. The CDR3 sequence is 14 residues long. For the CDR3, the DNA is TGTGCCAGCAGTGAAGCGGGACTTTGGCAGGAGCAGTTCTTC. Protein: CASSEAGLWQEQFF.

The chain uses TRBV28 and TRBJ2-1; TRBD2 matches at 14 bases. The V and J ends lost 6 bases and 5 bases, in that order; junction bases with no gene match: 6. Germline loops: CDR1 MDHEN, CDR2 SYDVKM. The CDR3 runs 16 residues. The CDR3 coding sequence is TGTGCCAGCAGACGAGTGACTAGCGGGAGGGACAATGAGCAGTTCTTC. Translation gives CASRRVTSGRDNEQFF.

Only a few counts were recorded for this clone. The chain recombines TRBV28 with TRBJ1-1; D remains unclear. Germline loops: CDR1 MDHEN, CDR2 SYDVKM. Trimming cost V 4 bases and J 4 bases, with 13 bases left between them. CDR3 length: 14 amino acids. The CDR3 here is CASSSDGSGTEAFF. CDR3 coding DNA: TGTGCCAGCAGTTCAGACGGAAGCGGCACTGAAGCTTTCTTT.

The chain carries TRBV28 and TRBJ2-7; D is unresolved. This CDR3 region has 14 residues. Trimming took off 4 bases at V and 4 bases at J, with 14 bases between the two ends. Germline-derived CDR1 and CDR2 are MDHEN and SYDVKM. In DNA form, the CDR3 reads TGTGCCAGCAGTTCCCCCGCACTATCTTACGAGCAGTACTTC. It encodes CASSSPALSYEQYF.

This clone was counted a single time. J is TRBJ2-5 and V is TRBV7-9; a possible D gene is TRBD2 (7 bases). This CDR3 region has 13 residues. Germline loops: CDR1 SEHNR, CDR2 FQNEAQ (reference sequence). The germline V and J ends were trimmed by 5 bases and 2 bases, with 9 bases remaining between them. The DNA of the CDR3 is TGTGCCAGCAGCCGGGGGGCGCAAGAGACCCAGTACTTC. Protein product: CASSRGAQETQYF.

V gene TRBV5-1 combines with J gene TRBJ1-6, with a weak D call TRBD1 (5 bases). Trimming removed 1 base at V and 4 bases at J, with 12 bases between. Germline V gene data show CDR1 as SGHRS and CDR2 as YFSETQ. The CDR3 extends over 16 amino acids. CDR3 region: CASSLTGLRYNSPLHF. As DNA, the CDR3 is TGCGCCAGCAGCTTGACGGGACTGAGATATAATTCACCCCTCCACTTT.

This rearrangement joins TRBV4-2 to TRBJ1-3, with 7 bases aligning to TRBD1. CDR3 size: 17 residues. Germline V gene sequence: CDR1 LGHNA, CDR2 YNFKEQ. J lost 0 bases, V lost 4 bases, and 9 bases had no gene match. CDR3 in amino acids: CASSRNLGDSSGNTIYF. CDR3 bases: TGTGCCAGCAGCCGCAACCTCGGGGACAGCTCTGGAAACACCATATATTTT.

This clone was observed a single time. The CDR3 bases are TGTGCCAGCAGTCGACAGGGAGGCTATGGCTACACCTTC. This codes for CASSRQGGYGYTF. The chain is built from TRBV5-4 and TRBJ1-2, with TRBD1 identical over 7 bases. The CDR3 loop spans 13 amino acids. The V gene end was trimmed by 5 bases and the J gene end by 4 bases; junction bases not matched to a gene: 5. Germline V gene sequence: CDR1 SGHNT, CDR2 YYREEE (reference sequence).

The chain carries TRBV7-9 and TRBJ2-1; D ambiguous. The V end lost 5 bases, the J end lost 8 bases, and 16 bases lay between the germline ends. The CDR3 extends over 14 amino acids. Germline V gene sequence: CDR1 SEHNR, CDR2 FQNEAQ (reference sequence). The CDR3 protein is CASSQNPLSDEQFF. DNA for the CDR3: TGTGCCAGCAGCCAGAACCCTCTGAGCGATGAGCAGTTCTTC.